This section outlines one T cell receptor (beta chain) sequence together with its context. This record comes from a study of blood T cell repertoires in COVID-19. V gave up 4 bases and J gave up 1 base, with 7 bases separating them. There are 13 residues in the CDR3. Germline-derived CDR1 and CDR2 are MNHEY and SMNVEV (reference sequence). In the original processing: Amplification of reference gene primers was used by the study to estimate nucleated cell counts. Method: immunoSEQ multiplex PCR; TCRdb's copy keeps in-frame clones and lacks some. V, J and clone size are taken as reported in that table, and D and trimming were inferred from the DNA itself. Of more than 95,000 clones in the sample, around four fifths were seen once.

The rearrangement uses TRBV27 and TRBJ2-5; maybe TRBD1 (5 bases). This TCR was sampled from an elderly man with active or convalescent COVID-19. The specimen sequenced was peripheral blood. CDR3 DNA sequence: TGTGCCAGCAGTTCAGGGCCCCAAGAGACCCAGTACTTC. Its protein product is CASSSGPQETQYF.